This T cell receptor (beta chain) came from a study of CD8+ T cells in alopecia areata. Reverse transcription of extracted RNA yielded cDNA, which provided the sequencing template. Here immunoSEQ multiplex PCR was the method, and the copy in TCRdb shows in-frame clones only, minus some. The sample lists about 120,000 clones, less than 45% occurring once. The germline gives CDR1 MDHEN, CDR2 SYDVKM. The CDR3 totals 13 residues. The V gene lost 1 base and the J gene lost 8 bases, with 11 bases spanning the gap. Study outcomes and limitations: For lesional scalp, especially alopecia totalis/universalis, clonality was higher than in normal scalp.

Individuals with alopecia areata gave both lesional scalp punch biopsies and peripheral blood for collection. A note on this clone: Its target is unknown.

The sequencing sample was made of CD4+ T cells sorted from blood. This receptor was taken from a human donor with alopecia areata. The chain uses TRBV28 and TRBJ1-2; no definite D call. The CDR3 loop is CASSLSRGMGYTF. CDR3 sequence (DNA): TGTGCCAGCAGTTTATCAAGAGGGATGGGCTACACCTTC.